These 27 T cell receptor beta chains were sequenced from one sample in a study of CD4 T cells in relation to SARS-CoV-2 and coronaviruses. Before the COVID-19 pandemic, during about 2011-2018, CD4+ T cells were taken from unexposed donors. The cells were cultured for around ten days before CD4+ T cells were isolated. Their cognate antigens are unknown. Assay used: immunoSEQ multiplex PCR; TCRdb lists only in-frame clones, some missing. The repertoire includes some 23,000 clones, roughly four fifths of them detected once, and roughly 22% sits in the top ten. The specimen sequenced was CD4+ T cells from PBMCs, cultured in vitro. The receptors here all came from a human donor in good health.

This clone was detected once. The chain has TRBV6-5 and TRBJ2-2, with D perhaps TRBD2 (6 bases). The germline CDR1 and CDR2 sequences are MNHEY and SVGAGI. V was pared by 6 bases and J by 4 bases, with 9 bases between. This CDR3 has 13 residues. Here the CDR3 reads CASRGLITGELFF. The CDR3, as DNA: TGTGCCAGCAGGGGACTGATCACCGGGGAGCTGTTTTTT.

This chain connects TRBV6-5 to TRBJ2-5; D is unresolved. The CDR3 spans 13 residues. Germline V CDR1 and CDR2: MNHEY, SVGAGI. Between the trimmed V and J ends, which lost 5 bases and 2 bases, there was a span of 9 bases. Written as DNA, the CDR3 is TGTGCCAGCAGTAGGCGAGTACAAGAGACCCAGTACTTC. Translating gives CASSRRVQETQYF.

The rearrangement joins TRBV3-1 (or the pseudogene TRBV3-2) to TRBJ2-7; 12 bases map to TRBD1. The length of the CDR3 is 14 residues. After removal of 4 bases from V and 5 bases from J, the junction contained 3 bases not matched to a gene. Germline V lookup: CDR1 LGHDT, CDR2 YNNKEL (reference sequence). CDR3 coding DNA: TGTGCCAGCAGCCTGGGACAGGGGGCAAACGAGCAGTACTTC. Residues: CASSLGQGANEQYF.

The chain employs TRBV5-6 and TRBJ2-7, with 11 positions matching TRBD2. The V gene's germline CDR1 is SGHDT and CDR2 YYEEEE. J was trimmed by 3 bases and V by 7 bases; bases with no gene match: 12. CDR3 size: 16 residues. The CDR3 DNA follows: TGTGCCAGCTGCCTCGCAGGGACTAGCGGTATCTACGAGCAGTACTTC. Translation gives CASCLAGTSGIYEQYF.

V gene TRBV10-3 combines with J gene TRBJ2-7; D possibly corresponds to TRBD1 (5 bases). Germline loops: CDR1 ENHRY, CDR2 SYGVKD. V lost 7 bases to trimming and J lost 4 bases, with 14 bases between them. CDR3 size: 13 residues. CDR3 in DNA: TGTGCCATCACAAGGGGCCCCGAATACGAGCAGTACTTC. This codes for CAITRGPEYEQYF.

The CDR3 is CAITGQGNTEAFF. CDR3 coding DNA: TGTGCCATCACTGGACAGGGGAACACTGAAGCTTTCTTT. The chain recombines TRBV10-3 with TRBJ1-1; TRBD1 aligns across 8 bases. The CDR3 sequence is 13 residues long. Germline assignment: CDR1 ENHRY and CDR2 SYGVKD. Trimming at V came to 7 bases and at J to 1 base, leaving 2 bases not matched to a gene.

CDR3 amino acids: CASSSTTSRSTDTQYF. The CDR3 coding sequence is TGTGCCAGCAGTTCTACGACTAGCAGAAGCACAGATACGCAGTATTTT. V is TRBV5-6 and J is TRBJ2-3; 7 bases fit TRBD2. The length of the CDR3 is 16 residues. The trim removed 5 bases at V and 0 bases at J, leaving 9 bases unmatched. Germline assignment: CDR1 SGHDT and CDR2 YYEEEE.

The J gene is TRBJ2-7, the V gene TRBV19; the D gene is possibly TRBD1 (6 bases). This CDR3 region has 15 residues. The V and J ends lost 6 bases and 1 base respectively, with 16 bases between them. CDR1 and CDR2 (germline): LNHDA, SQIVND (reference sequence). The CDR3 loop reads CASSGRQEKSYEQYF. The CDR3 nucleotides are TGTGCCAGTAGCGGACGACAGGAGAAATCCTACGAGCAGTACTTC.

The chain carries TRBV10-3 and TRBJ2-3, with 11 bases lining up with TRBD2. Trimming removed 5 bases from V and 7 bases from J; junction bases left unmatched: 8. Germline V lookup: CDR1 ENHRY, CDR2 SYGVKD. This CDR3 has 15 residues. In nucleotides, the CDR3 is TGTGCCATCAGTTGGGTAGCGGGGGGGCTGAATACGCAGTATTTT. Its translation is CAISWVAGGLNTQYF.

The genes are TRBV2 and TRBJ1-5, with TRBD1 as a possible D gene (5 bases). The CDR3 is made up of 16 amino acids. In germline, CDR1 is SNHLY, CDR2 FYNNEI. Trimming removed 3 bases from V and 0 bases from J, with 12 bases in between. CDR3 residues: CASSDWDYYSNQPQHF. CDR3 coding DNA: TGTGCCAGCAGTGATTGGGACTACTATAGCAATCAGCCCCAGCATTTT.

The chain carries TRBV5-4 and TRBJ1-2; D remains unclear. The germline V gene encodes CDR1 SGHNT and CDR2 YYREEE (reference sequence). The V and J ends lost 1 base and 8 bases respectively, with 12 bases between them. The CDR3 covers 13 residues. In DNA, the CDR3 is TGTGCCAGCAGCTTGAAGGGTACAGAAGGCTACACCTTC. It specifies CASSLKGTEGYTF.

The V and J genes are TRBV9 and TRBJ1-2; 10 nucleotides match TRBD1. Losses at the gene ends were 2 bases for V and 4 bases for J; bases not matched to a gene: 2. This CDR3 is built from 14 residues. Looked up from germline, CDR1 is SGDLS and CDR2 is YYNGEE. The CDR3 DNA is TGTGCCAGCAGCGTGACAGGGGGCATCTATGGCTACACCTTC. It encodes CASSVTGGIYGYTF.

This clone appeared a single time. The chain couples TRBV5-1 to TRBJ1-3; D possibly corresponds to TRBD1 (5 bases). V was pared by 4 bases and J by 2 bases, with 10 bases between. This CDR3 spans 14 amino acids. Germline assignment: CDR1 SGHRS and CDR2 YFSETQ. The CDR3, as DNA: TGCGCCAGCAGCGTGGGGCTCGCTGGAAACACCATATATTTT. Its translation is CASSVGLAGNTIYF. Together with reference TRBV5-1 and TRBJ1-3, the CDR3 gives the full variable domain: KAGVTQTPRYLIKTRGQQVTLSCSPISGHRSVSWYQQTPGQGLQFLFEYFSETQRNKGNFPGRFSGRQFSNSRSEMNVSTLELGDSALYLCASSVGLAGNTIYFGEGSWLTVV.

The V and J genes are TRBV19 and TRBJ2-3; TRBD2 agrees at 7 bases. CDR1 is LNHDA, CDR2 SQIVND, per germline (reference sequence). The CDR3 loop spans 13 amino acids. V dropped 7 bases and J dropped 2; count of bases not matched to a gene: 3. This CDR3 reads CASKGRDTDTQYF. CDR3 DNA: TGTGCCAGTAAAGGGAGGGACACAGATACGCAGTATTTT.

V gene TRBV4-3 combines with J gene TRBJ1-2, with D tentatively TRBD1 (5 bases). Looked up from germline, CDR1 is LGHNA and CDR2 is YSLEER. V was clipped by 6 bases and J by 2 bases, with 13 bases between them. The CDR3 length is 14 residues. CDR3 coding DNA: TGCGCCAGCAGTTCAGGGCTGGGGAACTATGGCTACACCTTC. Its protein is CASSSGLGNYGYTF.

V gene TRBV5-1 combines with J gene TRBJ1-1; the D gene is possibly TRBD1 (5 bases). With 8 bases removed from V and 7 bases from J, the gap between germline ends came to 15 bases. The V gene's germline CDR1 is SGHRS and CDR2 YFSETQ. The CDR3 runs 12 residues. CDR3 sequence: CASWSGDHEAFF. The CDR3 DNA reads as TGCGCCAGTTGGAGTGGGGACCATGAAGCTTTCTTT.

The chain employs TRBV7-2 and TRBJ2-1; 11 bases map to TRBD2. The CDR3 is 15 residues long. Trimming at V came to 1 base and at J to 4 bases, leaving 0 bases not matched to a gene. CDR1 SGHTA and CDR2 FQGNSA come from the germline V gene. CDR3 in amino acids: CASSLGLAGYNEQFF. The CDR3 bases are TGTGCCAGCAGCTTAGGACTAGCGGGGTACAATGAGCAGTTCTTC.

This rearrangement joins TRBV2 to TRBJ1-2, with 11 nucleotides matching TRBD1. In germline, CDR1 is SNHLY, CDR2 FYNNEI. After removal of 0 bases from V and 5 bases from J, the junction contained 11 bases not matched to a gene. This CDR3 is 18 amino acids long. The CDR3 here is CASSEAGGQGAVWYGYTF. The CDR3 coding sequence is TGTGCCAGCAGTGAAGCGGGAGGACAGGGGGCGGTGTGGTATGGCTACACCTTC.

CDR3 protein: CAISEDRLNEKLFF. CDR3 bases: TGTGCCATCAGTGAAGACAGGCTTAATGAAAAACTGTTTTTT. This rearrangement joins TRBV10-3 to TRBJ1-4; D perhaps matches TRBD1 (6 bases). Looked up from germline, CDR1 is ENHRY and CDR2 is SYGVKD. Trimming removed 3 bases from V and 4 bases from J, with 9 bases in between. CDR3 size: 14 residues.

The chain employs TRBV7-9 and TRBJ2-7; unclear D gene. The CDR3 covers 16 residues. Germline assignment: CDR1 SEHNR and CDR2 FQNEAQ (reference sequence). Trimming cost V 1 base and J 0 bases, with 13 bases left between them. CDR3: CASSLVSLGPSYEQYF. CDR3 in DNA: TGTGCCAGCAGCTTAGTGTCGTTGGGTCCCTCCTACGAGCAGTACTTC. Complete variable domain (other parts from reference TRBV7-9 and TRBJ2-7): DTGVSQNPRHKITKRGQNVTFRCDPISEHNRLYWYRQTLGQGPEFLTYFQNEAQLEKSRLLSDRFSAERPKGSFSTLEIQRTEQGDSAMYLCASSLVSLGPSYEQYFGPGTRLTVT.

Worth noting for this clone: One end of the junction is discordant with germline, which a read error may explain. This chain links TRBV6-1 with TRBJ2-7; D unclear. Germline-derived CDR1 and CDR2 are MNHNS and SASEGT. The CDR3 sequence is 14 residues long. CDR3 DNA sequence: TGTGCCAGCAGCGAAGGGCGGCTCTCCTACGAGCAGTACTTC. This sequence encodes CASSEGRLSYEQYF.

The chain joins TRBV12-3 or TRBV12-4 to TRBJ1-2; D might be TRBD1 (5 bases). V was clipped by 6 bases and J by 8 bases, with 16 bases between them. The CDR3 runs 13 residues. CDR3 sequence: CASSPTQVGGYTF. The CDR3 nucleotides are TGTGCCAGCAGCCCCACACAGGTCGGGGGCTACACCTTC.

The rearrangement links TRBV7-8 to TRBJ2-7, with D perhaps TRBD2 (5 bases). Germline CDR1 SGHVS, CDR2 FQNEAQ. Deletions cut 1 base from V and 5 bases from J, with 12 bases between. The CDR3 totals 14 residues. CDR3 loop: CASSLGGSDHEQYF. In DNA, the CDR3 is TGTGCCAGCAGCTTAGGTGGGAGCGACCACGAGCAGTACTTC.

This clone was observed a single time. The CDR3 DNA sequence: TGTGCCACCAGTAAGTCCTCCAGGGCTAATGAGCAGTTCTTC. Translating gives CATSKSSRANEQFF. This chain uses TRBV24-1 with TRBJ2-1; maybe TRBD1 (5 bases). V lost 6 bases and J 7 bases, leaving 15 bases between the germline ends. The CDR3 has 14 amino acids. Germline lookup yields CDR1 KGHDR and CDR2 SFDVKD.

The chain links TRBV19 to TRBJ1-2; D is undetermined. Trimming pared 6 bases from V and 6 bases from J, leaving 11 bases between. Looked up from germline, CDR1 is LNHDA and CDR2 is SQIVND (reference sequence). CDR3 length equals 12 residues. The CDR3 region has the DNA TGTGCCAGTAGCGGGATAAGTAATGGCTACACCTTC. Translation: CASSGISNGYTF.

CDR3: CASSLSRLSGYTF. The CDR3 nucleotides read TGTGCCAGCAGTTTAAGCCGCCTGTCGGGCTACACCTTC. J is TRBJ1-2 and V is TRBV27; D remains unclear. V shed 2 bases and J shed 8 bases, with 12 bases lying between them. The CDR3 totals 13 residues. Germline CDR1 MNHEY, CDR2 SMNVEV (reference sequence).

V and J are TRBV4-3 and TRBJ2-7; TRBD1 aligns across 8 bases. With V trimmed by 3 bases and J by 1 base, 8 bases remained unmatched. The germline V gene has CDR1 LGHNA and CDR2 YSLEER. The length of the CDR3 is 16 residues. The CDR3 nucleotides are TGCGCCAGCAGCCACCAGACAGGGGTTGGTTCCTACGAGCAGTACTTC. Translating gives CASSHQTGVGSYEQYF.